These T cell receptor beta chains were read from a single sample in a study of long-term antiretroviral therapy in people with HIV. Sequencing used immunoSEQ multiplex PCR; TCRdb keeps in-frame clones, though not all of them. The sample records fewer than 35,000 clones, 65% to 90% being singletons. Source: unsorted PBMCs, taken approximately 3.3 years after starting antiretroviral therapy. Receptor source: a man between 18 and 35 years old with HIV. The CDR3 runs from the conserved cysteine through the conserved F or W. A D gene is named only where the DNA matches it firmly. Clone sizes are given selectively: once, few, many, or a class where the clone is expanded.

V gene	clone size	D gene	J gene	CDR3 protein	CDR3 DNA
TRBV4-1	-	-	TRBJ1-2	CASSQELLTQGNYGYTF	TGCGCCAGCAGCCAAGAACTCCTAACCCAGGGTAACTATGGCTACACCTTC
TRBV27	-	TRBD1	TRBJ1-1	CASSPDRDTEAFF	TGTGCCAGTAGCCCGGACAGGGACACTGAAGCTTTCTTT
TRBV7-8	-	-	TRBJ1-5	CASSYLGGADQPQHF	TGTGCCAGCAGCTACCTAGGGGGGGCGGACCAGCCCCAGCATTTT
TRBV19	few	TRBD1	TRBJ2-2	CASDRGGFRELFF	TGTGCCAGCGACAGGGGGGGTTTTCGGGAGCTGTTTTTT
TRBV2	-	TRBD1	TRBJ1-2	CARGIRTGSNYGYTF	TGTGCCAGGGGTATTAGGACAGGGTCGAACTATGGCTACACCTTC
TRBV11-2	-	-	TRBJ2-6	CASSLASVSGANVLTF	TGTGCCAGCAGCTTAGCAAGCGTCTCTGGGGCCAACGTCCTGACTTTC
TRBV9	-	TRBD1	TRBJ2-1	CASSIQGTGYNEQFF	TGTGCCAGCAGCATACAGGGGACAGGATACAATGAGCAGTTCTTC
TRBV7-2	-	-	TRBJ2-1	CASSSRGLAVPRNEQFF	TGTGCCAGCAGCTCCCGAGGGCTTGCCGTTCCCCGCAATGAGCAGTTCTTC
TRBV5-1	-	TRBD2	TRBJ2-1	CASSLDRGRANEQFF	TGCGCCAGCAGCTTGGATCGCGGGAGGGCCAATGAGCAGTTCTTC
TRBV7-9	-	-	TRBJ2-7	CATDKGYEQYF	TGTGCCACGGATAAAGGTTACGAGCAGTACTTC
TRBV7-2	-	-	TRBJ1-1	CASSLRGPTEAFF	TGTGCCAGCAGCTTAAGGGGCCCCACTGAAGCTTTCTTT
TRBV7-9	once	-	TRBJ2-2	CASSFLTSRNTGELFF	TGTGCCAGCAGCTTTCTCACCTCCCGGAACACCGGGGAGCTGTTTTTT
TRBV13	-	TRBD2	TRBJ2-1	CASSQQAGGLYNEQFF	TGTGCCAGCAGCCAACAAGCGGGAGGGCTCTACAATGAGCAGTTCTTC
TRBV6-5	-	TRBD2	TRBJ2-1	CASSYSTSGNEQFF	TGTGCCAGCAGTTACTCGACTAGCGGCAATGAGCAGTTCTTC
TRBV14	-	-	TRBJ1-2	CASSQERSGGYTF	TGTGCCAGCAGCCAAGAGCGCAGCGGAGGCTACACCTTC
TRBV27	-	-	TRBJ2-1	CASSYPAARYNEQFF	TGTGCCAGCAGTTACCCAGCGGCTCGGTACAATGAGCAGTTCTTC
TRBV6-5	-	-	TRBJ1-1	CASSPTGTTEAFF	TGTGCCAGCAGTCCAACAGGGACGACTGAAGCTTTCTTT
TRBV28	-	-	TRBJ1-1	CASSLRGMVTEAFF	TGTGCCAGCAGTTTGAGAGGGATGGTAACTGAAGCTTTCTTT
TRBV10-1	-	TRBD1	TRBJ1-1	CASTEDGQEFTEAFF	TGCGCCAGCACCGAAGATGGACAGGAATTTACTGAAGCTTTCTTT
TRBV2	-	TRBD2	TRBJ2-1	CASSEVRLAVYNEQFF	TGTGCCAGCAGTGAAGTACGGCTAGCGGTCTACAATGAGCAGTTCTTC
TRBV19	few	-	TRBJ2-5	CASKPGLNGGETQYF	TGTGCCAGTAAACCGGGACTCAACGGTGGTGAGACCCAGTACTTC
TRBV4-2	-	-	TRBJ2-1	CASSLAGAQNEQFF	TGTGCCAGCAGCCTGGCAGGGGCTCAGAATGAGCAGTTCTTC
TRBV28	-	TRBD1	TRBJ2-3	CASTLRQGSTDTQYF	TGTGCCAGCACCTTGCGACAGGGCTCCACAGATACGCAGTATTTT
TRBV7-3	-	TRBD1	TRBJ2-7	CASSEMGQGEQYF	TGTGCCAGCAGCGAAATGGGACAGGGAGAGCAGTACTTC
TRBV4-1	-	-	TRBJ1-5	CASSQAAGTLYQPQHF	TGCGCCAGCAGCCAAGCAGCCGGGACACTTTATCAGCCCCAGCATTTT
TRBV6-5	few	-	TRBJ1-1	CASSYSTGLGTEAFF	TGTGCCAGCAGTTACTCGACGGGGTTAGGCACTGAAGCTTTCTTT
TRBV27	-	-	TRBJ1-2	CASSLQGSYGYTF	TGTGCCAGCAGTTTACAGGGTAGCTATGGCTACACCTTC
TRBV14	-	TRBD1	TRBJ2-1	CASSQRGQGDHEQFF	TGTGCCAGCAGCCAACGGGGACAGGGGGACCATGAGCAGTTCTTC
TRBV6-4	-	-	TRBJ2-2	CASSDSSVRANTGELFF	TGTGCCAGCAGTGACTCAAGCGTTCGCGCGAACACCGGGGAGCTGTTTTTT
TRBV11-2	-	-	TRBJ1-2	CASSLGGWGRDYGYTF	TGTGCCAGCAGCTTGGGGGGGTGGGGGCGCGACTATGGCTACACCTTC
TRBV27	-	-	TRBJ1-1	CASRRGTEAFF	TGTGCCAGCAGGAGGGGCACTGAAGCTTTCTTT
TRBV6-5	-	-	TRBJ1-1	CASSYAGRGRTEAFF	TGTGCCAGCAGTTACGCGGGCAGGGGACGTACTGAAGCTTTCTTT
TRBV11-3	-	TRBD1	TRBJ2-1	CASSLELPGQELNEQFF	TGTGCCAGCAGCTTAGAACTCCCGGGACAGGAGCTCAATGAGCAGTTCTTC
TRBV7-9	-	-	TRBJ2-7	CASSLEGEAYEQYF	TGTGCCAGCAGCTTAGAAGGCGAGGCCTACGAGCAGTACTTC
TRBV18	-	-	TRBJ1-6	CASSPPGTYNSPLHF	TGTGCCAGCTCACCACCGGGGACCTATAATTCACCCCTCCACTTT
TRBV10-2	-	TRBD1	TRBJ2-7	CASSPTGGISARNEQYF	TGCGCCAGCAGCCCGACAGGGGGGATATCCGCTCGGAACGAGCAGTACTTC
TRBV6-5	-	-	TRBJ1-2	CASSYGQGNYGYTF	TGTGCCAGCAGTTACGGTCAGGGGAACTATGGCTACACCTTC
TRBV9	-	-	TRBJ1-2	CASSVSRDGNYGYTF	TGTGCCAGCAGCGTCAGTAGGGACGGAAACTATGGCTACACCTTC
TRBV7-6	once	TRBD2	TRBJ2-3	CASSSRTSGSTDTQYF	TGTGCCAGCAGTTCCAGGACTAGCGGGAGTACAGATACGCAGTATTTT
TRBV28	-	-	TRBJ2-6	CASSSGESSGANVLTF	TGTGCCAGTTCTTCAGGGGAGAGCTCTGGGGCCAACGTCCTGACTTTC
TRBV29-1	-	-	TRBJ2-7	CSVEKQGGVVGQYF	TGCAGCGTTGAAAAACAGGGCGGAGTAGTAGGGCAGTACTTC
TRBV28	-	-	TRBJ2-2	CASSLIWGTNTGELFF	TGTGCCAGCAGTTTAATTTGGGGGACCAACACCGGGGAGCTGTTTTTT
TRBV28	-	-	TRBJ1-1	CASTSGKVDTEAFF	TGTGCCAGCACCTCTGGCAAGGTAGACACTGAAGCTTTCTTT
TRBV27	-	-	TRBJ1-1	CASSLKGSEAFF	TGTGCCAGCAGTTTAAAGGGCTCGGAAGCTTTCTTT
TRBV7-3	once	-	TRBJ1-2	CASSLTAGSNYGYTF	TGTGCCAGCAGCTTAACCGCCGGGTCGAACTATGGCTACACCTTC
TRBV28	once	TRBD2	TRBJ2-7	CASRGSSGSSYEQYF	TGTGCCAGCAGGGGATCTAGCGGGAGCTCCTACGAGCAGTACTTC
TRBV14	-	-	TRBJ2-7	CASSQATGLKQYF	TGTGCCAGCAGCCAGGCCACAGGCTTAAAGCAGTACTTC
TRBV27	-	-	TRBJ1-1	CASSNPRGSEAFF	TGTGCCAGCAGTAATCCTAGGGGTTCTGAAGCTTTCTTT
TRBV4-1	few	TRBD1	TRBJ1-2	CASSRPGQGRGYTF	TGCGCCAGCAGCCGACCGGGACAGGGTCGAGGCTACACCTTC
TRBV5-1	-	TRBD1	TRBJ1-2	CASSRWGQGDGYTF	TGCGCCAGCAGCCGATGGGGACAGGGAGATGGCTACACCTTC
TRBV9	-	-	TRBJ1-3	CASSARENTIYF	TGTGCCAGCAGCGCGAGGGAAAACACCATATATTTT
TRBV7-6	-	TRBD1	TRBJ2-7	CASSHRDSSYEQYF	TGTGCCAGCAGCCACCGGGACAGCTCCTACGAGCAGTACTTC
TRBV7-9	-	-	TRBJ1-2	CASSSTLTLVVYGYTF	TGTGCCAGCAGCTCGACCCTCACATTGGTGGTTTATGGCTACACCTTC
TRBV5-1	-	-	TRBJ2-3	CASSLVRRTDTQYF	TGCGCCAGCAGCTTGGTCAGGCGCACAGATACGCAGTATTTT
TRBV5-1	-	-	TRBJ2-7	CASSPPGSYEQYF	TGCGCCAGCAGCCCCCCCGGCTCCTACGAGCAGTACTTC
TRBV13	-	-	TRBJ1-1	CASSYRPETVNTEAFF	TGTGCCAGCAGCTACAGACCTGAGACAGTGAACACTGAAGCTTTCTTT
TRBV9	-	-	TRBJ1-1	CASSVVETEAFF	TGTGCCAGCAGCGTAGTGGAAACTGAAGCTTTCTTT
TRBV19	once	-	TRBJ1-1	CASSIGVAEAFF	TGTGCCAGTAGCATCGGGGTCGCTGAAGCTTTCTTT
TRBV19	-	TRBD1	TRBJ1-2	CASSMTGFNGYTF	TGTGCCAGTAGTATGACAGGGTTTAATGGCTACACCTTC